This T cell receptor (beta chain) was identified in a study of Graves' ophthalmopathy and Graves' hyperthyroidism. The overall study: The collection of peripheral blood took place at initial diagnosis, before any treatment.

Excluded were patients with other autoimmune diseases, uncontrolled infections, pregnancy or lactation. PBMCs were density-gradient isolated from approximately 9.8 ml fresh blood. Germline assignment: CDR1 DFQATT and CDR2 SNEGSKA (reference sequence). CDR3 length: 11 residues. Trimming removed 2 bases from V and 14 bases from J, with 14 bases in between. Amplified TCR beta CDR3 regions were obtained using RNA transcripts as template. HTBI primers were employed in first-round RT-PCR, then a second-round multiplex PCR followed. TCRdb re-analysed the multiplex PCR reads in MiXCR, keeping a single row per CDR3 protein. In the table there are over 650,000 distinct CDR3 sequences, approximately 39% of which are singletons.

Material: peripheral blood. This sequence was found in an adult man with Graves' ophthalmopathy. The chain carries TRBV20-1 and TRBJ2-3; D is ambiguous. The DNA of the CDR3 is TGCAGTGCTAGATCCCCACGTAATCGGTATTTT. Amino acid sequence: CSARSPRNRYF.